This entry concerns a single TCR beta chain. Antigen: not known. Germline CDR1 LNHDA, CDR2 SQIVND (reference sequence). Trimming cost V 5 bases and J 0 bases; bases outside gene matches: 5. This CDR3 is 16 amino acids long. Treatment defined: approximately 9-day PBMC culture with coronavirus spike peptide pools or control peptides (ViraFEST assay). This entry comes from a study of vaccination and CD4 T cells after COVID-19. At the Johns Hopkins FTIC core, DNA taken from cultured CD4+ T cells was sequenced by way of the Oncomine TCR Beta short-read assay. MiXCR, applied by TCRdb to the PCR reads, yields one record per CDR3 protein. The sample gives more than 9,000 distinct CDR3 sequences, approximately 63% of which show up once; 15% to 20% is in the top ten.

The receptor was derived from a human donor who had recovered from COVID-19. Sequencing was done on a sample of CD4+ T cells from blood, cultured in vitro. The rearrangement links TRBV19 to TRBJ2-3; TRBD2 matches 10 bases. The CDR3 is CASSSGLASSTDTQYF. The DNA of the CDR3 is TGTGCCAGTAGTTCGGGACTAGCGAGTAGCACAGATACGCAGTATTTT.